Listed here are 19 T cell receptor beta chains from one sample, sequenced in a study of regulatory T cells in long-lasting Graves disease. The time point here: newly diagnosed GD, antithyroid drugs for less than 3 months. The TCR library was made from RNA that had been extracted from PBMCs in TRIzol. iRepertoire HTBI primers and Arm-PCR of CDR3 regions built TCR beta libraries. Each CDR3 protein gets one entry after TCRdb re-called the multiplex PCR reads with MiXCR. This sample has 390,000 or so distinct CDR3 sequences, with 10% to 15% found just once. This sample was shared with a second study, whose subject was T cells in Graves' hyperthyroidism and ophthalmopathy.

This sample comprised peripheral blood mononuclear cells (PBMCs), obtained at new diagnosis, from a patient treated with antithyroid drugs. The receptors here all came from a woman in her late teens or twenties with Graves disease.

This clonotype was counted a few times. The chain couples TRBV6-4 to TRBJ2-2, with D uncertain. Looked up from germline, CDR1 is MRHNA and CDR2 is SNTAGT. CDR3 length equals 16 residues. V was pared by 4 bases and J by 6 bases, with 18 bases between. CDR3 DNA sequence: TGTGCCAGCAGTGGGGCCCCCGTTGGGATGGCCGGGGAGCTGTTTTTT. Translation: CASSGAPVGMAGELFF.

A remark on this clonotype: At one end, the junction sequence differs from germline, possibly due to a read error. The rearrangement links TRBV20-1 to TRBJ2-1; perhaps TRBD2 as D (5 bases). CDR3 size: 13 residues. Germline assignment: CDR1 DFQATT and CDR2 SNEGSKA (reference sequence). The CDR3 DNA reads TGCAGTACTAGAGGCGTGGGTTACAATGAGCAGTTCTTC. Amino acids: CSTRGVGYNEQFF.

The chain has TRBV19 and TRBJ2-3, with D perhaps TRBD2 (6 bases). Trimming took 5 bases from V and 5 from J, leaving 17 bases between them. Germline values: CDR1 LNHDA, CDR2 SQIVND (reference sequence). The CDR3 is made up of 15 amino acids. CDR3 sequence (DNA): TGTGCCAGTAGTCCTCTAGCGACCCGAGGAGATACGCAGTATTTT. It yields the protein CASSPLATRGDTQYF.

This clonotype was seen many times. J is TRBJ2-5 and V is TRBV20-1, with 8 bases matching TRBD2. From germline, CDR1 is DFQATT and CDR2 SNEGSKA (reference sequence). J was trimmed by 1 base and V by 0 bases; bases with no gene match: 10. This CDR3 has 17 residues. CDR3 in amino acids: CSARDLVAGGTQETQYF. The DNA for the CDR3 is TGCAGTGCTAGAGATCTGGTTGCGGGGGGAACCCAAGAGACCCAGTACTTC.

Ten or more counts support this clonotype. The chain employs TRBV5-5 and TRBJ2-1, with D uncertain. This CDR3 comprises 16 residues. The germline V and J ends were trimmed by 4 bases and 9 bases, with 23 bases remaining between them. Germline CDR1 is SGHKS and CDR2 is YYEKEE (reference sequence). This chain's CDR3 is CASSTSVTASVSEQFF. Here the CDR3 DNA reads TGTGCCAGCAGCACCTCGGTAACAGCCAGCGTCAGTGAGCAGTTCTTC.

In this sample, this clonotype turned up many times. The J gene is TRBJ1-2, the V gene TRBV5-1, with D possibly matching TRBD1 (6 bases). Germline loops: CDR1 SGHRS, CDR2 YFSETQ. The CDR3 covers 15 residues. V dropped 6 bases and J dropped 3 bases, with 18 bases sitting between them. The CDR3 loop reads CASNPAAGVDYGYTF. Written as DNA, the CDR3 is TGCGCCAGCAACCCGGCGGCAGGGGTAGACTATGGCTACACCTTC.

The sample holds many counts of this clonotype. At one end the junction does not follow the germline gene, possibly because of a read error. This chain joins TRBV5-1 and TRBJ2-1; no clear D gene. CDR1 and CDR2 from the germline V gene are SGHRS and YFSETQ. This CDR3 comprises 12 residues. Here the CDR3 reads CANSSLQNEQFF. CDR3 coding DNA: TGCGCCAACAGCTCCCTACAAAATGAGCAGTTCTTC.

This clonotype was counted ten times or more. The chain employs TRBV6-2 or TRBV6-3 and TRBJ2-5; 8 bases align to TRBD2. Germline V gene lookup returns CDR1 MNHEY and CDR2 SVGEGT. The CDR3 is 16 residues long. The V gene end was trimmed by 4 bases and the J gene end by 4 bases; junction bases not matched to a gene: 11. For the CDR3, the DNA is TGTGCCAGCAGTTTCCTGGTAGCGGGGTACGGAGAGACCCAGTACTTC. Residues: CASSFLVAGYGETQYF.

This clonotype was recorded at least ten times. This rearrangement joins TRBV7-9 to TRBJ2-7; D remains unclear. This CDR3 has 13 amino acids. Germline V gives CDR1 SEHNR, CDR2 FQNEAQ (reference sequence). The ends were cut back, 5 bases at V and 6 bases at J, with 14 bases in the middle. The CDR3 nucleotides read TGTGCCAGCAGCCCCCCCGTCCGATCCGAGCAGTACTTC. The encoded protein is CASSPPVRSEQYF. The entire variable domain, with the rest obtained from reference TRBV7-9 and TRBJ2-7, is as follows: DTGVSQNPRHKITKRGQNVTFRCDPISEHNRLYWYRQTLGQGPEFLTYFQNEAQLEKSRLLSDRFSAERPKGSFSTLEIQRTEQGDSAMYLCASSPPVRSEQYFGPGTRLTVT.

The rearrangement links TRBV5-6 to TRBJ2-3; possible D gene TRBD1, 6 bases. Looked up from germline, CDR1 is SGHDT and CDR2 is YYEEEE. The CDR3 loop spans 15 amino acids. The ends were cut back, 4 bases at V and 2 bases at J, with 14 bases in the middle. CDR3: CASSHGAGVTDTQYF. The CDR3 nucleotides read TGTGCCAGCAGCCATGGAGCAGGGGTCACAGATACGCAGTATTTT. The complete variable domain, with remaining parts taken from reference TRBV5-6 and TRBJ2-3, reads DAGVTQSPTHLIKTRGQQVTLRCSPKSGHDTVSWYQQALGQGPQFIFQYYEEEERQRGNFPDRFSGHQFPNYSSELNVNALLLGDSALYLCASSHGAGVTDTQYFGPGTRLTVL.

This clonotype was seen many times. The gene calls are TRBV20-1 and TRBJ2-5, with D tentatively TRBD2 (5 bases). CDR3 length: 12 amino acids. V lost 2 bases, J lost 9 bases, and 13 bases lay in between. Germline CDR1 is DFQATT and CDR2 is SNEGSKA (reference sequence). The CDR3 DNA follows: TGCAGTGCTAGATCCGCTGGACTTGCCCAGTACTTC. Translating gives CSARSAGLAQYF.

This clonotype was counted only a few times. The J gene is TRBJ1-1, the V gene TRBV29-1; no firm D call. Looked up from germline, CDR1 is SQVTM and CDR2 is ANQGSEA. Trimming left V 6 bases short and J 2 bases short, with 10 bases between. CDR3 length: 12 amino acids. CDR3 bases: TGCAGCGTGGGGTTTATAAACACTGAAGCTTTCTTT. Translation gives CSVGFINTEAFF.

This clonotype was found many times. The chain joins TRBV28 to TRBJ1-5; D remains unclear. V lost 6 bases and J lost 2, with 8 bases in between. Germline V CDR1 and CDR2: MDHEN, SYDVKM. The CDR3 runs 13 residues. CDR3 bases: TGTGCCAGCAGCCCCCGAGGCAATCAGCCCCAGCATTTT. This translates into CASSPRGNQPQHF.

This clonotype was observed a few times. The rearrangement joins TRBV4-3 to TRBJ2-1, with 10 bases matching TRBD2. The length of the CDR3 is 19 residues. With 0 bases clipped from V and 0 bases from J, the junction kept 8 bases outside the gene matches. CDR1 LGHNA and CDR2 YSLEER come from the germline V gene. The CDR3 sequence: CASSQDPTSGASSYNEQFF. The CDR3 DNA reads TGCGCCAGCAGCCAAGATCCCACTAGCGGGGCCAGCTCCTACAATGAGCAGTTCTTC.

This clonotype occurred many times. The rearrangement links TRBV28 to TRBJ1-2; D is unresolved. The CDR3 totals 11 residues. Trimming cost V 7 bases and J 4 bases, with 7 bases left between them. The germline V gene has CDR1 MDHEN and CDR2 SYDVKM. For the CDR3, the DNA is TGTGCCAGCACGAGGTCCTATGGCTACACCTTC. Its translation is CASTRSYGYTF.

The chain employs TRBV6-2 or TRBV6-3 and TRBJ2-7, with a tentative D call TRBD2 (5 bases). Germline V gives CDR1 MNHEY, CDR2 SVGEGT. The CDR3 sequence is 11 residues long. The ends were cut back, 8 bases at V and 5 bases at J, with 10 bases in the middle. The CDR3 here is CASRGPNEQYV. CDR3 bases: TGTGCCAGCCGGGGTCCAAACGAGCAGTACGTC.

This clonotype was observed a few times. The rearrangement uses TRBV10-2 and TRBJ2-2; the D gene is possibly TRBD2 (5 bases). The length of the CDR3 is 13 residues. Germline-derived CDR1 and CDR2 are WSHSY and SAAADI. V was clipped by 6 bases and J by 4 bases, with 9 bases between them. The CDR3 DNA sequence: TGCGCCAGCAGGGCGGCGGGCACCGGGGAGCTGTTTTTT. Translated, it gives CASRAAGTGELFF.

This clonotype was observed at least ten times. The CDR3 nucleotides read TGTGCCAGCAGCTCCTTTGAGGTTTATGGCTACACCTTC. It specifies CASSSFEVYGYTF. The rearrangement joins TRBV13 to TRBJ1-2; D is unclear. The CDR3 spans 13 residues. V dropped 4 bases and J dropped 5 bases, with 11 bases sitting between them. Germline V gene data show CDR1 as PRHDT and CDR2 as FYEKMQ (reference sequence).

This clonotype has just a few counts. V is TRBV6-1 and J is TRBJ2-1; 10 positions agree with TRBD2. The V and J ends lost 7 bases and 7 bases, in that order; junction bases with no gene match: 10. CDR1 is MNHNS, CDR2 SASEGT, per germline. This CDR3 comprises 15 residues. The CDR3 loop reads CASTRALAGRNEQFF. In DNA, the CDR3 is TGTGCCAGCACCCGGGCACTAGCGGGGAGAAATGAGCAGTTCTTC.